The sequence of this T cell receptor (beta chain) was determined in a study of control samples from healthy donors and cancer patients. Some clones are missing from TCRdb's copy, which holds only in-frame ones; the method was immunoSEQ multiplex PCR. The profile shows fewer than 60,000 clones, 70% to 90% of them singletons. The length of the CDR3 is 16 residues. Germline CDR1 and CDR2: MNHEY and SMNVEV (reference sequence). The trim removed 0 bases at V and 11 bases at J, leaving 11 bases unmatched. Sequencing was carried out using PBMCs. The chain has TRBV27 and TRBJ1-5, with 9 bases matching TRBD1. The sequence was obtained from a woman between 50 and 59 years old with lung cancer. This CDR3 reads CASSLSIGQGMVAQHF. The CDR3 DNA reads TGTGCCAGCAGTTTATCGATCGGACAGGGGATGGTGGCCCAGCATTTT.